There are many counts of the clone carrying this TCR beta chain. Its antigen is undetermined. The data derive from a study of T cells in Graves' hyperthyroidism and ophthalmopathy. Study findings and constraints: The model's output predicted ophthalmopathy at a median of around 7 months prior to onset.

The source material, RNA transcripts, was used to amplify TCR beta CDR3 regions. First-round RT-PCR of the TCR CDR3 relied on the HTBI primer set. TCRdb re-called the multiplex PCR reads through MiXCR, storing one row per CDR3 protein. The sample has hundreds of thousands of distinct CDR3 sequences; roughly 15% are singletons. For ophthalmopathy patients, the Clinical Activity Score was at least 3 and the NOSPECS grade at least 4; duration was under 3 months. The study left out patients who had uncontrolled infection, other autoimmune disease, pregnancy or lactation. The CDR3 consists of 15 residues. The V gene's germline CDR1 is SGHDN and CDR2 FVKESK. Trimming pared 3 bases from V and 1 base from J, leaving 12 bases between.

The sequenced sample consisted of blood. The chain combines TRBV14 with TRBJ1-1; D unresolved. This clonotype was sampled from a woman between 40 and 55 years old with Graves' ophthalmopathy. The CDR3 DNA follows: TGTGCCAGCAGCCAGGAGGGTTACGCGAACACTGAAGCTTTCTTT. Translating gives CASSQEGYANTEAFF.